These 17 T cell receptor beta chains came from one sample sequenced in a study of blood T cell repertoires in COVID-19. The repertoire was sequenced with immunoSEQ multiplex PCR; TCRdb's copy has only in-frame clones and lacks some. The repertoire holds some 65,000 clones, with 85% as singletons. Sequencing was done on a sample of peripheral blood. The receptors were sampled from an older man with acute or convalescent COVID-19.

Here the CDR3 DNA reads TGTGCCAGCAGCTTGGACAGGGGGAGGAACGAGCAGTACTTC. Its protein product is CASSLDRGRNEQYF. V usage is TRBV7-2 and J usage is TRBJ2-7, with 10 bases that match TRBD1. This CDR3 contains 14 residues. Per germline, CDR1 SGHTA and CDR2 FQGNSA. Trimming cost V 3 bases and J 5 bases; bases outside gene matches: 4.

The chain links TRBV5-1 to TRBJ1-2; D call uncertain. V lost 1 base and J lost 4, with 20 bases in between. This CDR3 is built from 17 residues. Germline assignment: CDR1 SGHRS and CDR2 YFSETQ. CDR3 sequence (DNA): TGCGCCAGCAGCTTGCGAGCTGACCCCCGAGGTAGCTATGGCTACACCTTC. Encoded protein: CASSLRADPRGSYGYTF.

The chain has TRBV30 and TRBJ2-7, with 10 positions matching TRBD1. Germline CDR1 reads GTSNPN; CDR2 reads SVGIG (reference sequence). V was pared by 3 bases and J by 3 bases, with 5 bases of the junction left unmatched. The CDR3 is made up of 14 amino acids. CDR3: CAWSAGTGDYEQYF. In nucleotides, the CDR3 is TGTGCCTGGAGCGCCGGGACAGGGGACTACGAGCAGTACTTC.

The CDR3 nucleotides are TGTGCCAGCAGCTTACAGGGTGGACAGCCCCAGCATTTT. This gives the protein CASSLQGGQPQHF. The V and J genes are TRBV11-2 and TRBJ1-5; possible D gene TRBD1, 5 bases. This CDR3 is 13 amino acids long. Germline assignment: CDR1 SGHAT and CDR2 FQNNGV. The V gene lost 2 bases and the J gene lost 7 bases, with 9 bases spanning the gap.

V usage is TRBV9 and J usage is TRBJ1-1, with 11 bases identical to TRBD1. CDR1 and CDR2 (germline): SGDLS, YYNGEE. V was pared by 4 bases and J by 5 bases, with 7 bases of the junction left unmatched. CDR3 length equals 15 residues. The CDR3 spells CASSPRTGGLTEAFF. The CDR3 region has the DNA TGTGCCAGCAGCCCAAGGACAGGGGGCTTAACTGAAGCTTTCTTT.

The V gene is TRBV18, the J gene TRBJ1-1; D call uncertain. The V gene lost 4 bases and the J gene lost 3 bases, with 9 bases spanning the gap. Germline-derived CDR1 and CDR2 are KGHSH and LQKENI. The CDR3 is made up of 13 amino acids. CDR3 amino acids: CASSQELDTEAFF. CDR3 bases: TGTGCCAGCTCACAGGAGCTGGACACTGAAGCTTTCTTT. The whole variable domain, filled in from reference TRBV18 and TRBJ1-1, reads NAGVMQNPRHLVRRRGQEARLRCSPMKGHSHVYWYRQLPEEGLKFMVYLQKENIIDESGMPKERFSAEFPKEGPSILRIQQVVRGDSAAYFCASSQELDTEAFFGQGTRLTVV.

This clone was counted once. In DNA form, the CDR3 reads TGTGCCAGTAGTATCGCCAGGTTCAACGAGCAGTACTTC. Encoded protein: CASSIARFNEQYF. The chain couples TRBV19 to TRBJ2-7; D gene ambiguous. CDR1 and CDR2 (germline): LNHDA, SQIVND (reference sequence). The CDR3 is 13 residues long. Trimming took 3 bases from V and 5 from J, leaving 11 bases between them.

The chain combines TRBV2 with TRBJ1-5, with a weak D call TRBD1 (6 bases). CDR3 length equals 15 residues. Germline V lookup: CDR1 SNHLY, CDR2 FYNNEI. The V end was cut by 5 bases, the J end by 2 bases, with 13 bases between. Written as DNA, the CDR3 is TGTGCCAGCAGTCCTACAGGGTCGGGCAATCAGCCCCAGCATTTT. Protein sequence: CASSPTGSGNQPQHF.

The chain has TRBV28 and TRBJ2-7, with 9 bases aligning to TRBD1. Germline lookup yields CDR1 MDHEN and CDR2 SYDVKM. The V and J ends lost 10 bases and 3 bases, in that order; junction bases with no gene match: 10. The CDR3 totals 14 residues. CDR3 region: CATSGGTGNYEQYF. The CDR3 DNA reads as TGTGCCACCTCCGGGGGGACAGGGAACTACGAGCAGTACTTC.

The chain combines TRBV6-5 with TRBJ2-1; 11 nucleotides align to TRBD2. J was trimmed by 4 bases and V by 0 bases; bases with no gene match: 2. CDR1 and CDR2 from the germline V gene are MNHEY and SVGAGI. CDR3 length: 16 residues. CDR3 residues: CASSYSPSGRYNEQFF. CDR3 sequence (DNA): TGTGCCAGCAGTTACTCCCCTAGCGGGAGGTACAATGAGCAGTTCTTC.

V is TRBV6-2 or TRBV6-3 and J is TRBJ2-3; D is perhaps TRBD2 (6 bases). The CDR3 has 15 amino acids. Trimming cost V 2 bases and J 2 bases, with 11 bases left between them. Germline CDR1 reads MNHEY; CDR2 reads SVGEGT. CDR3 in DNA: TGTGCCAGCAGTTACGTGGGAGGACTCACAGATACGCAGTATTTT. It is translated as CASSYVGGLTDTQYF.

This clone was seen once. The chain joins TRBV18 to TRBJ1-1; TRBD1 matches at 12 bases. The CDR3 runs to 17 residues. V gave up 3 bases and J gave up 1 base; unmatched junction bases: 6. Germline CDR1 KGHSH, CDR2 LQKENI. The CDR3, as DNA: TGTGCCAGCTCACCTGGGACAGGGGGCCTATGGAACACTGAAGCTTTCTTT. Protein product: CASSPGTGGLWNTEAFF.

This rearrangement joins TRBV6-2 or TRBV6-3 to TRBJ1-2; possible D gene TRBD1, 5 bases. The CDR3 length is 20 residues. V was shortened by 3 bases and J by 3 bases, with 29 bases between the two germline ends. Germline V gene sequence: CDR1 MNHEY, CDR2 SVGEGT. The CDR3 here is CASSYMGGTIRRESDYGYTF. CDR3 nucleotide sequence: TGTGCCAGCAGTTATATGGGGGGAACGATCCGGCGAGAATCCGACTATGGCTACACCTTC.

The chain is built from TRBV3-1 (or the pseudogene TRBV3-2) and TRBJ2-3; a weak D match, TRBD1 (6 bases). The CDR3 is 14 residues long. CDR1 LGHDT and CDR2 YNNKEL come from the germline V gene (reference sequence). Trimming shortened V by 2 bases and J by 2 bases, and 8 bases separated the two germline ends. This CDR3 reads CASSQQGYTDTQYF. The CDR3 nucleotides read TGTGCCAGCAGCCAACAGGGGTACACAGATACGCAGTATTTT.

The DNA for the CDR3 is TGTGCCAGCAGTGAAAGCGGGGCTTCCAAGCAGTACTTC. Amino acid sequence: CASSESGASKQYF. The rearrangement joins TRBV6-1 to TRBJ2-7; TRBD2 agrees at 7 bases. The CDR3 length is 13 residues. The V gene end was trimmed by 2 bases and the J gene end by 8 bases; junction bases not matched to a gene: 6. Germline CDR1 reads MNHNS; CDR2 reads SASEGT.

CDR3 bases: TGTGCCCGCTACAGGGGGGGTTATGAAAAACTGTTTTTT. This translates into CARYRGGYEKLFF. The chain has TRBV30 and TRBJ1-4, with 8 bases lining up with TRBD1. With 8 bases clipped from V and 6 bases from J, the junction kept 8 bases outside the gene matches. Germline V CDR1 and CDR2: GTSNPN, SVGIG (reference sequence). The CDR3 is 13 amino acids.

The sample holds a few counts of this clone. V gene TRBV6-2 or TRBV6-3 combines with J gene TRBJ1-1, with D possibly matching TRBD1 (6 bases). There are 13 residues in the CDR3. V dropped 5 bases and J dropped 1 base, with 8 bases sitting between them. From germline, CDR1 is MNHEY and CDR2 SVGEGT. DNA of the CDR3: TGTGCCAGCAGTCCGGGACAGAACACTGAAGCTTTCTTT. It translates to CASSPGQNTEAFF.